The subject of this entry is one TCR beta chain. Both 60 Vbeta primers and 13 Jbeta primers went into the PCR. Only in-frame clones appear in the TCRdb table, and some are missing; sequencing was by immunoSEQ multiplex PCR. The sample lists around 200,000 clones; 80% to 90% were seen once. CDR1 and CDR2 (germline): SNHLY, FYNNEI. Trimming shortened V by 3 bases and J by 7 bases, and 10 bases separated the two germline ends. This CDR3 is built from 13 residues. This specimen comes from a study of cytomegalovirus exposure and HLA in healthy donors. This chain connects TRBV2 to TRBJ1-5; maybe TRBD1 (5 bases). This sequence originates from a woman aged 25-40 years in good health and CMV-seronegative. Specimen: PBMCs. The CDR3 reads CASSDRGGQPQHF. The CDR3 region has the DNA TGTGCCAGCAGTGATAGGGGCGGCCAGCCCCAGCATTTT.